The 10 T cell receptor beta chains presented below share a single source sample, sequenced in a study of T cell responses to AZD1222 COVID-19 vaccine. Method: immunoSEQ multiplex PCR; TCRdb's copy keeps in-frame clones and lacks some. The sample holds approximately 140,000 clones, under 90% seen once. Sequencing was performed on peripheral blood, taken 28 days after the second AZD1222 dose. All receptors derive from an adult who received the AZD1222 COVID-19 vaccine.

This rearrangement joins TRBV19 to TRBJ1-1, with 9 bases fitting TRBD1. Germline lookup yields CDR1 LNHDA and CDR2 SQIVND (reference sequence). CDR3 length: 15 amino acids. Unmatched junction bases numbered 10, after V lost 5 bases and J lost 6 bases. The chain's CDR3 is CASSPRGQGMSEAFF. CDR3 coding DNA: TGTGCCAGTAGTCCCCGAGGACAGGGGATGTCTGAAGCTTTCTTT.

The chain has TRBV10-1 and TRBJ2-2; TRBD1 is a possible D gene (6 bases). V gave up 6 bases and J gave up 1 base, with 12 bases separating them. This CDR3 comprises 15 residues. The germline CDR1 and CDR2 sequences are WNHNN and SYGVQD (reference sequence). CDR3 residues: CASRNRDKNTGELFF. CDR3 nucleotide sequence: TGCGCCAGCAGAAACCGGGACAAGAACACCGGGGAGCTGTTTTTT.

In its sample, this clone was seen once. CDR3 sequence: CASSWERETQYF. DNA of the CDR3: TGTGCCAGCAGCTGGGAACGAGAGACCCAGTACTTC. The chain recombines TRBV7-2 with TRBJ2-5; no clear D. Trimming stripped 4 bases from V and 4 bases from J, with 7 bases between. Germline V gene sequence: CDR1 SGHTA, CDR2 FQGNSA. The CDR3 has 12 amino acids.

The chain joins TRBV25-1 to TRBJ1-3; 7 nucleotides match TRBD1. The CDR3 length is 15 residues. Germline V gene data show CDR1 as MGHDK and CDR2 as SYGVNS. V shed 1 base and J 4 bases; nucleotides not matched to a gene: 4. CDR3 residues: CASSESRGSGNTIYF. CDR3 DNA sequence: TGTGCCAGCAGTGAATCCAGGGGGTCAGGAAACACCATATATTTT.

The V call is TRBV28, the J call TRBJ1-3; the D is unclear. Germline V gene lookup returns CDR1 MDHEN and CDR2 SYDVKM. The V gene lost 5 bases and the J gene lost 2 bases, with 13 bases spanning the gap. The length of the CDR3 is 15 residues. In DNA form, the CDR3 reads TGTGCCAGCAGTAGTACAAGGAGCGCTGGAAACACCATATATTTT. Translated: CASSSTRSAGNTIYF. The full variable domain, completed using reference TRBV28 and TRBJ1-3, is DVKVTQSSRYLVKRTGEKVFLECVQDMDHENMFWYRQDPGLGLRLIYFSYDVKMKEKGDIPEGYSVSREKKERFSLILESASTNQTSMYLCASSSTRSAGNTIYFGEGSWLTVV.

The gene calls are TRBV21-1 and TRBJ1-6. TRBV21-1 has pseudogene status. This CDR3 has 16 amino acids. This chain's CDR3 is CASHSRGKEYNSPLHF. As DNA, the CDR3 is TGTGCCAGCCATTCGCGGGGGAAGGAGTATAATTCACCCCTCCACTTT.

This CDR3 reads CASSLGQGPNEKLFF. As DNA, the CDR3 is TGTGCCAGCAGCTTAGGCCAAGGGCCTAATGAAAAACTGTTTTTT. The chain is built from TRBV11-2 and TRBJ1-4; D gene unclear. The germline CDR1 and CDR2 sequences are SGHAT and FQNNGV. Trimming left V 1 base short and J 3 bases short, with 9 bases between. CDR3 length equals 15 residues.

This clone was recorded only once. The rearrangement uses TRBV5-1 and TRBJ2-2, with TRBD1 matching over 8 bases. The germline CDR1 and CDR2 sequences are SGHRS and YFSETQ. Germline trimming cut 5 bases from V and 6 bases from J; bases unmatched to any gene: 12. This CDR3 contains 16 residues. CDR3 sequence reads: CASSRDRTPRAGELFF. The CDR3 DNA follows: TGCGCCAGCAGTAGGGACAGGACCCCGAGGGCCGGGGAGCTGTTTTTT.

The gene calls are TRBV29-1 and TRBJ2-3, with D tentatively TRBD2 (6 bases). Germline V CDR1 and CDR2: SQVTM, ANQGSEA. The CDR3 has 12 amino acids. The germline V and J ends were trimmed by 3 bases and 9 bases, with 13 bases remaining between them. This CDR3 is CSVDTGVDTQYF. The CDR3 nucleotides are TGCAGCGTTGATACGGGAGTTGACACGCAGTATTTT.

The chain carries TRBV5-4 and TRBJ1-2, with TRBD1 as a possible D gene (5 bases). This CDR3 is 13 amino acids long. Trimming pared 1 base from V and 5 bases from J, leaving 9 bases between. Germline V gene lookup returns CDR1 SGHNT and CDR2 YYREEE (reference sequence). The CDR3 nucleotides read TGTGCCAGCAGCTTGCCCGGGGGTTATGGCTACACCTTC. It is translated as CASSLPGGYGYTF.